This T cell receptor (beta chain) was found in a study of control samples from healthy donors and cancer patients. This CDR3 is 15 amino acids long. CDR1 SNHLY and CDR2 FYNNEI come from the germline V gene. Trimming removed 8 bases from V and 0 bases from J; junction bases left unmatched: 6. Measured with immunoSEQ multiplex PCR; TCRdb has only the in-frame clones, and not every one. The repertoire includes about 120,000 clones, approximately 87% of them detected once, and 12% sits in the top ten. V and J are TRBV2 and TRBJ1-5, with TRBD1 matching 8 bases. This TCR derives from a man aged 30-40 years in good health. Input material: blood. CDR3 in amino acids: CASSSGGDSNQPQHF. CDR3 coding DNA: TGTGCCAGCTCCTCAGGGGGCGATAGCAATCAGCCCCAGCATTTT. Using reference TRBV2 and TRBJ1-5 for the parts outside the CDR3, the full variable domain is EPEVTQTPSHQVTQMGQEVILRCVPISNHLYFYWYRQILGQKVEFLVSFYNNEISEKSEIFDDQFSVERPDGSNFTLKIRSTKLEDSAMYFCASSSGGDSNQPQHFGDGTRLSIL.